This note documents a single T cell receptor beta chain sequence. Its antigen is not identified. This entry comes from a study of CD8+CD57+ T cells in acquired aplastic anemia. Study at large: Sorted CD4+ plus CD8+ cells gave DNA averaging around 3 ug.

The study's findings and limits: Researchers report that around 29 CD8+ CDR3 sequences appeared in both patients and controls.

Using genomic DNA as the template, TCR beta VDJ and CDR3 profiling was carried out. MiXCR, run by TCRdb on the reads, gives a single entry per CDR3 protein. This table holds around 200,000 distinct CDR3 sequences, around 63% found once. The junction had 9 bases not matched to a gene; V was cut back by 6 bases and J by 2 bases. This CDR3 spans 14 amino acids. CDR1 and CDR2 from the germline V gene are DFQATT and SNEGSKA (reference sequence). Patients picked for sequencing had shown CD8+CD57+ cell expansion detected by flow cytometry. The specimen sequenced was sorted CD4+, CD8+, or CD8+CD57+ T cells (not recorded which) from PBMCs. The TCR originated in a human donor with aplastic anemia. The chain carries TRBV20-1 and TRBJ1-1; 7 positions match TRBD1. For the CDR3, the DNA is TGCAGTGCCCCCACAGGGGCCTCCAACACTGAAGCTTTCTTT. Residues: CSAPTGASNTEAFF.